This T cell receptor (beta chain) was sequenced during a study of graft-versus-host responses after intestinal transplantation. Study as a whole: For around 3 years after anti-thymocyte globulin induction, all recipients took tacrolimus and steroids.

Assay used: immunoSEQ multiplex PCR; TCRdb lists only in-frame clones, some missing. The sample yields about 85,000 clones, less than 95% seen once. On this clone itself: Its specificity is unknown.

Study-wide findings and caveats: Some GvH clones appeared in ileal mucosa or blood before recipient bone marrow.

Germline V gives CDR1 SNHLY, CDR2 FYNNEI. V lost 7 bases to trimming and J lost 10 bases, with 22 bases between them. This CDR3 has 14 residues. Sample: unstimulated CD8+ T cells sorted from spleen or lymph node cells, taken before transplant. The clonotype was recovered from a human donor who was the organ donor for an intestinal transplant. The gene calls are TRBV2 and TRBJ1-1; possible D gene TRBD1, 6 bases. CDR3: CASTDLLQGVGAFF. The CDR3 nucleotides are TGTGCCAGCACCGACCTATTACAGGGAGTTGGAGCTTTCTTT.